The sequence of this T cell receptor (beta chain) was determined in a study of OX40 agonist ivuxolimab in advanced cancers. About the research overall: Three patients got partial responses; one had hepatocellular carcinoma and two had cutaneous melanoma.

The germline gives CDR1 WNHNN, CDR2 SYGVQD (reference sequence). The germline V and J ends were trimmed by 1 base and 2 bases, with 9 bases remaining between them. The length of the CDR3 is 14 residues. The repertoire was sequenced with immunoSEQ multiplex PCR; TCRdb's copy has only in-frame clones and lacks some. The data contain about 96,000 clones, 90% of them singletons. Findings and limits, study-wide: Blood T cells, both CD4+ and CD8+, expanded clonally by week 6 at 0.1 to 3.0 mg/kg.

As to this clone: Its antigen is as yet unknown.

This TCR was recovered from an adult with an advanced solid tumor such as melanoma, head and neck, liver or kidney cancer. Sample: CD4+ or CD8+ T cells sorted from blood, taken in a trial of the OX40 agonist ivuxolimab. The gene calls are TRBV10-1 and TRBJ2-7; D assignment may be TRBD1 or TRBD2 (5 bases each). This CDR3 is CASSEWGTTYEQYF. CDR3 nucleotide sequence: TGCGCCAGCAGTGAGTGGGGGACCACCTACGAGCAGTACTTC.